The clone carrying this T cell receptor beta chain was counted only a few times. The template used for profiling TCR beta VDJ and CDR3 was genomic DNA. TCRdb used MiXCR to reprocess the reads, holding one entry per CDR3 protein. This table holds around 200,000 distinct CDR3 sequences, under 55% found once. This CDR3 spans 13 amino acids. V was cut by 6 bases and J by 7 bases, with 10 bases left in between. The V gene's germline CDR1 is SNHLY and CDR2 FYNNEI. The data were obtained in a study of CD8+CD57+ T cells in acquired aplastic anemia. All patients picked for sequencing had shown, by flow cytometry, an expansion of CD8+CD57+ cells.

Sequenced sample: sorted CD4+, CD8+, or CD8+CD57+ T cells (not recorded which) from PBMCs. This TCR derives from a human donor with aplastic anemia. The chain combines TRBV2 with TRBJ1-6, with a weak D call TRBD1 (5 bases). CDR3 DNA: TGTGCCAGCAGCCAGGGTTGGAATTCACCCCTCCACTTT. Translation: CASSQGWNSPLHF.